This T cell receptor beta chain was sequenced in a study of blood T cell repertoires in COVID-19. Losses at the gene ends were 2 bases for V and 3 bases for J; bases not matched to a gene: 14. This CDR3 is built from 20 residues. Per germline, CDR1 LGHDT and CDR2 YNNKEL (reference sequence). In this sample, this clone turned up once. Only in-frame clones appear in the TCRdb table, and some are missing; sequencing was by immunoSEQ multiplex PCR. This table has some 70,000 clones, around 86% appearing once. The sample taken for sequencing was peripheral blood. This sequence was found in a woman between 55 and 75 years old with acute or convalescent COVID-19. The J gene is TRBJ2-2, the V gene TRBV3-1 (or the pseudogene TRBV3-2); 11 bases agree with TRBD2. CDR3 DNA sequence: TGTGCCAGCAGCCAATCTCGCTTCGGATTGACTAGCGGGGACACCGGGGAGCTGTTTTTT. Protein sequence: CASSQSRFGLTSGDTGELFF.